The T cell receptor (beta chain) described here comes from a study of metastatic and nonmetastatic thyroid tumors. V lost 0 bases to trimming and J lost 0 bases; unmatched junction nucleotides: 1. From germline, CDR1 is GTSNPN and CDR2 SVGIG (reference sequence). The CDR3 is made up of 15 amino acids. Via MiXCR, TCRdb re-called the PCR reads. Among around 50,000 clones listed, 25% to 35% were seen once. There were no patients who had received any treatment before thyroid surgery. Sequenced: blood. The V gene is TRBV30, the J gene TRBJ1-3; 8 nucleotides line up with TRBD1. The receptor was derived from a female donor with papillary thyroid cancer or a benign thyroid nodule (not recorded which). Some clones in this sample may be carry-over from other donors' samples. The CDR3 spells CAWSVQGVSGNTIYF. CDR3 in DNA: TGTGCCTGGAGTGTACAGGGGGTCTCTGGAAACACCATATATTTT.